Presented here are 26 T cell receptor beta chains from one specimen sequenced in a study of shared clonotypes between healthy human individuals (dated by TCRdb to 2020 to 2022). Libraries were built with the immunoSEQ multiplex PCR assay. Held by TCRdb, this immuneACCESS table contains in-frame sequences only and omits some clones. Under half of the omission traces to an unresolved V gene where checked; the cause of the rest is unknown. The sample records around 2.5 million clones, over 85% of which are singletons. The top ten clones comprise 0.36% of the sample. Specimen: naive CD4+ T cells from PBMCs. The cell subset or site tag for this specimen amounts to: CD45RA+ positively selected. These receptors were taken from a man aged 18 to 29 in good health. Some clones in this sample may be carry-over from other donors' samples.

This clone was seen once. This chain joins TRBV19 and TRBJ1-5, with 8 bases lining up with TRBD1. V shed 1 base and J 5 bases; nucleotides not matched to a gene: 7. This CDR3 has 16 residues. Germline-derived CDR1 and CDR2 are LNHDA and SQIVND (reference sequence). In nucleotides, the CDR3 is TGTGCCAGTAGTATAGTTGGACAGGGCCGTCATCAGCCCCAGCATTTT. It yields the protein CASSIVGQGRHQPQHF.

The chain employs TRBV14 and TRBJ2-2, with D perhaps matching TRBD1 or TRBD2 (5 bases each). Germline V gene data show CDR1 as SGHDN and CDR2 as FVKESK. The CDR3 has 16 amino acids. V was pared by 4 bases and J by 1 base, with 13 bases between. The CDR3 coding sequence is TGTGCCAGCAGCCCTCCGGGACGCCGGAACACCGGGGAGCTGTTTTTT. It is translated as CASSPPGRRNTGELFF.

A remark on this clone: This sample includes further DNA sequences coding for the same CDR3. V usage is TRBV5-6 and J usage is TRBJ2-3; D not resolved. This CDR3 spans 12 amino acids. Per the germline V gene, CDR1 is SGHDT and CDR2 is YYEEEE. The V end lost 1 base, the J end lost 2 bases, and 2 bases lay between the germline ends. CDR3 nucleotide sequence: TGTGCCAGCAGCTTGTCCACAGATACGCAGTATTTT. Amino acid sequence: CASSLSTDTQYF.

The rearrangement joins TRBV7-9 to TRBJ2-3, with a possible D match to TRBD2 (6 bases). Trimming stripped 5 bases from V and 1 base from J, with 19 bases between. The germline CDR1 and CDR2 sequences are SEHNR and FQNEAQ (reference sequence). The CDR3 length is 17 residues. CDR3 region: CASSLSGRLAGTDTQYF. The DNA of the CDR3 is TGTGCCAGCAGCCTTAGCGGCAGATTAGCGGGCACAGATACGCAGTATTTT.

This clone was seen only a few times. The V call is TRBV15, the J call TRBJ1-1, with D uncertain. Per the germline V gene, CDR1 is LNHNV and CDR2 is YYDKDF (reference sequence). V was shortened by 5 bases and J by 1 base, with 11 bases between the two germline ends. The CDR3 spans 14 residues. The CDR3 region is CATSGGQPNTEAFF. The CDR3 bases are TGTGCCACCAGCGGCGGGCAGCCGAACACTGAAGCTTTCTTT.

Remarks on this clone: The same CDR3 also results from other DNA sequences found in this sample. The chain recombines TRBV19 with TRBJ2-1; D may match TRBD1 or TRBD2 (6 bases each). There are 13 residues in the CDR3. Germline V gives CDR1 LNHDA, CDR2 SQIVND (reference sequence). V lost 3 bases to trimming and J lost 8 bases, with 11 bases between them. In DNA form, the CDR3 reads TGTGCCAGTAGTATTCGGGGGCTCGATGAGCAGTTCTTC. Its translation: CASSIRGLDEQFF.

V and J are TRBV5-1 and TRBJ2-1; D is perhaps TRBD1 or TRBD2 (5 bases each). Per the germline V gene, CDR1 is SGHRS and CDR2 is YFSETQ. The CDR3 has 15 residues. The V gene lost 7 bases and the J gene lost 3 bases, with 17 bases spanning the gap. CDR3 in amino acids: CASSWDGSNYNEQFF. For the CDR3, the DNA is TGCGCCAGCTCCTGGGACGGCTCAAACTACAATGAGCAGTTCTTC.

The J gene is TRBJ2-3, the V gene TRBV4-2; TRBD2 agrees at 9 bases. The CDR3 covers 17 residues. CDR1 and CDR2 (germline): LGHNA, YNFKEQ. V lost 4 bases, J lost 7 bases, and 15 bases stayed unmatched. Here the CDR3 DNA reads TGTGCCAGCAGCCCAGGGATGCGGGAGGGCCTGAGTAATACGCAGTATTTT. It yields the protein CASSPGMREGLSNTQYF.

This chain uses TRBV4-1 with TRBJ2-3; 13 bases map to TRBD2. Germline V gene data show CDR1 as MGHRA and CDR2 as YSYEKL. This CDR3 has 17 amino acids. The J segment lost 3 bases and the V segment lost 5 bases, leaving 8 bases of the junction unmatched. Here the CDR3 DNA reads TGCGCCAGCAGCTCGGGACTAGCGGGAACCGATACAGATACGCAGTATTTT. This sequence encodes CASSSGLAGTDTDTQYF.

This clone appeared a single time. The chain combines TRBV7-3 with TRBJ2-2; D call uncertain. This CDR3 is built from 15 residues. V was clipped by 2 bases and J by 5 bases, with 12 bases between them. Germline CDR1 and CDR2: SGHTA and FQGTGA. The CDR3 DNA reads as TGTGCCAGCAGCTTACTCGGTGCCGATACCGGGGAGCTGTTTTTT. Its protein product is CASSLLGADTGELFF.

The chain is built from TRBV9 and TRBJ2-1; 12 nucleotides agree with TRBD2. Trimming at V came to 1 base and at J to 9 bases, leaving 5 bases not matched to a gene. The CDR3 spans 15 residues. The germline V gene has CDR1 SGDLS and CDR2 YYNGEE. The CDR3 DNA reads TGTGCCAGCAGCGTACTAGCGGGAGGGGTCGGTGAGCAGTTCTTC. Protein product: CASSVLAGGVGEQFF.

This sequence joins TRBV4-1 and TRBJ2-1; no definite D call. Germline CDR1 MGHRA, CDR2 YSYEKL. The ends were cut back, 6 bases at V and 5 bases at J, with 11 bases in the middle. The CDR3 extends over 13 amino acids. CDR3 residues: CASSPRLDNEQFF. The DNA of the CDR3 is TGCGCCAGCAGTCCCCGACTCGACAATGAGCAGTTCTTC.

This CDR3 is CASSTGTIEAFF. Here the CDR3 DNA reads TGTGCCAGCAGCACCGGGACCATTGAAGCTTTCTTT. The chain is built from TRBV7-9 and TRBJ1-1; tentatively, D is TRBD1 (5 bases). V lost 5 bases and J 7 bases, leaving 11 bases between the germline ends. The germline V gene has CDR1 SEHNR and CDR2 FQNEAQ (reference sequence). This CDR3 contains 12 residues.

The rearrangement uses TRBV25-1 and TRBJ2-5; the D gene could be TRBD1 or TRBD2 (5 bases each). The J call may not be correct, given that the DNA end is closer to TRBJ2-7. This CDR3 spans 13 amino acids. CDR1 MGHDK and CDR2 SYGVNS come from the germline V gene. The CDR3 nucleotides are TGTGCCAGCAGTGGGGACGGTACCTACGAGCAGTACTTC. Amino acid sequence: CASSGDGTYEQYF.

The chain combines TRBV18 with TRBJ2-5; 7 positions match TRBD1. The ends lost 3 bases at V and 4 bases at J; junction bases unmatched: 5. Germline V gene data show CDR1 as KGHSH and CDR2 as LQKENI. This CDR3 is 14 amino acids long. The DNA for the CDR3 is TGTGCCAGCTCACCTACTCCAGGGGGAGAGACCCAGTACTTC. Translating gives CASSPTPGGETQYF. Filled out from reference TRBV18 and TRBJ2-5, the complete variable domain reads NAGVMQNPRHLVRRRGQEARLRCSPMKGHSHVYWYRQLPEEGLKFMVYLQKENIIDESGMPKERFSAEFPKEGPSILRIQQVVRGDSAAYFCASSPTPGGETQYFGPGTRLLVL.

The chain joins TRBV5-1 to TRBJ2-2; the match to TRBD2 covers 9 bases. This CDR3 contains 18 residues. The ends lost 2 bases at V and 3 bases at J; junction bases unmatched: 11. Germline CDR1 and CDR2: SGHRS and YFSETQ. Here the CDR3 DNA reads TGCGCCAGCAGCTTCCCGGCGGGAGGGCTACCCGACACCGGGGAGCTGTTTTTT. Its translation: CASSFPAGGLPDTGELFF.

The chain uses TRBV7-2 and TRBJ1-1, with 8 bases lining up with TRBD1. V trimming: 2 bases; J trimming: 10 bases; junction bases outside the gene matches: 12. Germline V gives CDR1 SGHTA, CDR2 FQGNSA. This CDR3 region has 15 residues. The CDR3 DNA reads TGTGCCAGCAGCTTACGCAGGGGGCTGGACGGGGGAGCTTTCTTT. Translation gives CASSLRRGLDGGAFF. The whole variable domain, remainder taken from reference TRBV7-2 and TRBJ1-1, is GAGVSQSPSNKVTEKGKDVELRCDPISGHTALYWYRQSLGQGLEFLIYFQGNSAPDKSGLPSDRFSAERTGGSVSTLTIQRTQQEDSAVYLCASSLRRGLDGGAFFGQGTRLTVV.

The chain links TRBV7-6 to TRBJ1-5; D is perhaps TRBD1 (5 bases). The CDR3 contains 17 residues. CDR1 SGHVS and CDR2 FNYEAQ come from the germline V gene. With 6 bases removed from V and 4 bases from J, the gap between germline ends came to 22 bases. CDR3 residues: CASSQGARARGNQPQHF. The CDR3 bases are TGTGCCAGCAGTCAAGGGGCCAGGGCGAGAGGAAATCAGCCCCAGCATTTT.

The CDR3 sequence: CASGLLGANTGELFF. In nucleotides, the CDR3 is TGTGCCAGCGGCCTTCTAGGAGCGAACACCGGGGAGCTGTTTTTT. The V and J genes are TRBV7-7 and TRBJ2-2; D is unresolved. CDR3 length equals 15 residues. V was clipped by 8 bases and J by 0 bases, with 13 bases between them. The germline V gene encodes CDR1 SSHAT and CDR2 FNYEAQ (reference sequence).

Turning to this clone: Other DNA sequences in this specimen translate into the identical CDR3. CDR3 bases: TGTGCCAGCAGCGGGGGAAGTCAAGAGACCCAGTACTTC. Its protein is CASSGGSQETQYF. This chain connects TRBV7-3 to TRBJ2-5, with D tentatively TRBD1 or TRBD2 (5 bases each). The CDR3 consists of 13 residues. Trimming took off 5 bases at V and 2 bases at J, with 9 bases between the two ends. Per germline, CDR1 SGHTA and CDR2 FQGTGA.

This chain connects TRBV7-9 to TRBJ2-5; TRBD2 might be the D (6 bases). Per germline, CDR1 SEHNR and CDR2 FQNEAQ (reference sequence). Trimming cost V 3 bases and J 9 bases, with 8 bases left between them. This CDR3 contains 11 residues. CDR3 protein: CASSFWEAQYF. The CDR3 DNA is TGTGCCAGCAGCTTTTGGGAGGCCCAGTACTTC.

This chain links TRBV19 with TRBJ2-4, with a weak D call TRBD2 (5 bases). The CDR3 has 14 residues. Germline V gives CDR1 LNHDA, CDR2 SQIVND (reference sequence). V gave up 3 bases and J gave up 6 bases, with 12 bases separating them. CDR3 nucleotide sequence: TGTGCCAGTAGTATGACACCTGAGGGAAACATTCAGTACTTC. Amino acid sequence: CASSMTPEGNIQYF.

The chain links TRBV5-1 to TRBJ1-1, with D uncertain. Germline V gene data show CDR1 as SGHRS and CDR2 as YFSETQ. V gave up 4 bases and J gave up 6 bases, with 19 bases separating them. The CDR3 runs 15 residues. CDR3 loop: CASSVGAGNQAEAFF. The CDR3 DNA follows: TGCGCCAGCAGCGTTGGTGCGGGGAACCAGGCTGAAGCTTTCTTT.

The chain recombines TRBV18 with TRBJ1-1; D remains unclear. This CDR3 comprises 14 residues. Germline V gene lookup returns CDR1 KGHSH and CDR2 LQKENI. Trimming removed 1 base at V and 4 bases at J, with 10 bases between. The CDR3 DNA is TGTGCCAGCTCACCACTGCAGTGGCGCACTGAAGCTTTCTTT. This encodes CASSPLQWRTEAFF.

J is TRBJ2-1 and V is TRBV28, with 12 bases matching TRBD2. Per the germline V gene, CDR1 is MDHEN and CDR2 is SYDVKM. V lost 5 bases to trimming and J lost 2 bases; unmatched junction nucleotides: 4. The CDR3 length is 16 residues. As DNA, the CDR3 is TGTGCCAGCAGTCACCGGACTAGCGGGACCTACAATGAGCAGTTCTTC. Protein: CASSHRTSGTYNEQFF.

The chain combines TRBV15 with TRBJ2-1; D not resolved. The CDR3 has 12 residues. Per germline, CDR1 LNHNV and CDR2 YYDKDF (reference sequence). V lost 0 bases and J 10 bases, leaving 7 bases between the germline ends. The CDR3 protein is CATSRDWSEQFF. CDR3 nucleotides: TGTGCCACCAGCAGAGACTGGAGCGAGCAGTTCTTC.